This T cell receptor beta chain was obtained from a study of PD-1 blockade in classical Hodgkin lymphoma. Study-wide results and caveats: Individuals who commenced nivolumab within less than 1 year of ASCT were excluded. A significant rise in TCR diversity by C4D1 was seen for CD4+ but not CD8+ cells.

V lost 5 bases to trimming and J lost 5 bases; unmatched junction nucleotides: 8. Germline-derived CDR1 and CDR2 are MNHEY and SVGAGI. The CDR3 is 14 residues long. Time point meaning: cycle 4 day 1 (C4D1), after about 6 weeks of nivolumab. There was relapse after autologous stem cell transplantation in every patient, and there was variation in brentuximab vedotin exposure. Complete response, partial response or progressive disease was each patient's best response. A few counts support this clone. Its antigen is unknown. Using immunoSEQ multiplex PCR, the repertoire was profiled, and TCRdb retains in-frame clones only, with some absent. The data hold over 80,000 clones, with around four fifths observed a single time.

Sequences were derived from peripheral blood mononuclear cells (PBMCs), sampled before the fourth cycle of nivolumab. The chain links TRBV6-5 to TRBJ1-2; 7 positions match TRBD1. The source is a human donor with classical Hodgkin lymphoma. The CDR3 reads CASSISGTAYGYTF. The DNA of the CDR3 is TGTGCCAGCAGTATATCCGGGACAGCATATGGCTACACCTTC.